This TCR beta chain was sequenced for a study of pediatric ulcerative colitis. The table came from immunoSEQ multiplex PCR; TCRdb's copy has only in-frame clones and leaves some out. The table records tens of thousands of clones, 77% of them present only once. Between the trimmed V and J ends, which lost 3 bases and 6 bases, there was a span of 4 bases. The CDR3 covers 11 residues. From germline, CDR1 is SGHTA and CDR2 FQGNSA. This sequence originates from a boy aged 5-17 years with moderate ulcerative colitis. The sequencing input was blood. This chain connects TRBV7-2 to TRBJ2-3; D not resolved. The CDR3 bases are TGTGCCAGCAGCTTTGTGGATACGCAGTATTTT. This encodes CASSFVDTQYF.